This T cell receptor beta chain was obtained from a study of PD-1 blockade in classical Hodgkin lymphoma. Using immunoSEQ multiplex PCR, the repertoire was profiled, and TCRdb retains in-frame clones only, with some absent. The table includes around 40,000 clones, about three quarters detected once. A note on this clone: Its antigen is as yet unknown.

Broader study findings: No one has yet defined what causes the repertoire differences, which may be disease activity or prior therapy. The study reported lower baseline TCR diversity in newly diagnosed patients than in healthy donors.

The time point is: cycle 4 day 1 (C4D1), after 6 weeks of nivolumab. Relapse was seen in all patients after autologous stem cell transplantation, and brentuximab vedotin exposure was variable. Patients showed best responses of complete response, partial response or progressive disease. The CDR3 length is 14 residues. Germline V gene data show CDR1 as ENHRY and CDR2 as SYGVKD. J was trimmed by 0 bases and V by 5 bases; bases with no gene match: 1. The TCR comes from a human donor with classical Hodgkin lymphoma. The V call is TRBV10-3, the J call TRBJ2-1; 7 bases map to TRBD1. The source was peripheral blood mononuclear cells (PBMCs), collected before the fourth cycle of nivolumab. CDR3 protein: CAISRDSSYNEQFF. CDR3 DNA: TGTGCCATCAGTCGGGACAGCTCCTACAATGAGCAGTTCTTC.